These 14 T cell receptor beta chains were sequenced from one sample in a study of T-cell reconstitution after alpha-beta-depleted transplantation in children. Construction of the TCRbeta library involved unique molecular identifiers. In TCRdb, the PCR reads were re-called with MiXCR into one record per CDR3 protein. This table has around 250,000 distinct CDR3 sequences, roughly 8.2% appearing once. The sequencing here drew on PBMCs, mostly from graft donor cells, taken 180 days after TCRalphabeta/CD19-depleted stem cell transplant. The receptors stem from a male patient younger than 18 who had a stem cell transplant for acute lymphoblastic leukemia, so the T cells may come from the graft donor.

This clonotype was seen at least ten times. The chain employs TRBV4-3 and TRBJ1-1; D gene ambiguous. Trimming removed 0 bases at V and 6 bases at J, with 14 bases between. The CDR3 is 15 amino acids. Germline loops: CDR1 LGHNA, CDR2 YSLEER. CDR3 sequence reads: CASSQETGWRAEAFF. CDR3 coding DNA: TGCGCCAGCAGCCAAGAAACCGGGTGGAGGGCTGAAGCTTTCTTT.

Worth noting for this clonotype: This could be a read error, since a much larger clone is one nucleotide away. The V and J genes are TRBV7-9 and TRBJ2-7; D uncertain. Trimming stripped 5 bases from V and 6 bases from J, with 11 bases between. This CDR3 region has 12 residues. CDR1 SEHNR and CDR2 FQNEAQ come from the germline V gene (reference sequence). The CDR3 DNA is TGTGCCAGCAGCCCGTCCGTCTGCGAGCAGTACTTC. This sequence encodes CASSPSVCEQYF.

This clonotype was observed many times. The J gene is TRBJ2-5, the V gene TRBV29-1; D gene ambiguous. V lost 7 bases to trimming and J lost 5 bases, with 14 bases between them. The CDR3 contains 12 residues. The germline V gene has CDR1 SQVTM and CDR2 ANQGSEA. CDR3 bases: TGCAGCGCCGGAGCACTGGGGGAGACCCAGTACTTC. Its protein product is CSAGALGETQYF.

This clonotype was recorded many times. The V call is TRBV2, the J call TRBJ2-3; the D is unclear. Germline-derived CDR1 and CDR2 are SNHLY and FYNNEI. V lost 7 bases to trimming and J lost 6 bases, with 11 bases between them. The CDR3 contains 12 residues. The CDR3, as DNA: TGTGCCAGCACTAATTCGAGGGATACGCAGTATTTT. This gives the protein CASTNSRDTQYF.

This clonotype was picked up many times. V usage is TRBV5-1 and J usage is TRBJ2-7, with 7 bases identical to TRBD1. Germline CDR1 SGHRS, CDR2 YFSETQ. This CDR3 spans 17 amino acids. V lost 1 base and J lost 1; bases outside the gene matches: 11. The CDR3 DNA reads TGCGCCAGCAGCTTGCTCCCCGGGACAGTTCTTTCCTACGAGCAGTACTTC. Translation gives CASSLLPGTVLSYEQYF.

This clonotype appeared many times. Here the CDR3 DNA reads TGTGCCAGCACCTTACAGGTGAACTCTGGAAACACCATATATTTT. It translates to CASTLQVNSGNTIYF. The chain has TRBV12-3 or TRBV12-4 and TRBJ1-3, with D possibly being TRBD1 (5 bases). V was trimmed by 7 bases and J by 0 bases, leaving 13 bases between them. This CDR3 is built from 15 residues.

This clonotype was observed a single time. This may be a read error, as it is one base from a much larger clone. CDR3 residues: CSATDPGQGPDTQYF. CDR3 in DNA: TGCAGTGCTACAGACCCGGGACAGGGGCCAGATACGCAGTATTTT. The rearrangement joins TRBV20-1 to TRBJ2-3; 10 bases align to TRBD1. V shed 4 bases and J 4 bases; nucleotides not matched to a gene: 8. This CDR3 has 15 residues. Per the germline V gene, CDR1 is DFQATT and CDR2 is SNEGSKA (reference sequence).

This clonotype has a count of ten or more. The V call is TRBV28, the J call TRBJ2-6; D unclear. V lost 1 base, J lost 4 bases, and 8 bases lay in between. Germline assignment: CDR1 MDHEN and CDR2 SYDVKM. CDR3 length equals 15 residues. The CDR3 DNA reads TGTGCCAGCAGTTTATATGGGTCCGGGGCCAACGTCCTGACTTTC. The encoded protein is CASSLYGSGANVLTF.

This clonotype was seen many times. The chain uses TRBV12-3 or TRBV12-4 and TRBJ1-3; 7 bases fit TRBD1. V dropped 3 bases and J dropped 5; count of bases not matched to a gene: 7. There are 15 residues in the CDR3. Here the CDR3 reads CASSFQTGRRNTIYF. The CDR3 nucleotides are TGTGCCAGCAGTTTCCAGACAGGGCGTCGAAACACCATATATTTT.

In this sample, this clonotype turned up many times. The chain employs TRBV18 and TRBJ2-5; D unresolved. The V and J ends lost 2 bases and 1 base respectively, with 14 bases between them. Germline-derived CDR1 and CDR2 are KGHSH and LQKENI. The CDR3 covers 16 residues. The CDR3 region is CASSPGRFGFQETQYF. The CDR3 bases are TGTGCCAGCTCACCAGGGCGCTTCGGCTTCCAAGAGACCCAGTACTTC.

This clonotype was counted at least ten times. CDR3 region: CASSQEAGSNNEQFF. CDR3 nucleotide sequence: TGCGCCAGCAGCCAAGAGGCGGGGTCCAACAATGAGCAGTTCTTC. V gene TRBV4-3 combines with J gene TRBJ2-1; possibly TRBD2 for D (6 bases). The germline V gene encodes CDR1 LGHNA and CDR2 YSLEER. The CDR3 runs 15 residues. The V and J ends lost 0 bases and 5 bases respectively, with 11 bases between them.

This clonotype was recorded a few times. In DNA form, the CDR3 reads TGTGCCAGCAGGCTCACTAGCCTCCAAGAGACCCAGTACTTC. This encodes CASRLTSLQETQYF. The chain recombines TRBV3-1 with TRBJ2-5; D possibly corresponds to TRBD2 (6 bases). V gave up 6 bases and J gave up 1 base, with 12 bases separating them. The CDR3 is made up of 14 amino acids. Germline lookup yields CDR1 LGHDT and CDR2 YNNKEL (reference sequence).

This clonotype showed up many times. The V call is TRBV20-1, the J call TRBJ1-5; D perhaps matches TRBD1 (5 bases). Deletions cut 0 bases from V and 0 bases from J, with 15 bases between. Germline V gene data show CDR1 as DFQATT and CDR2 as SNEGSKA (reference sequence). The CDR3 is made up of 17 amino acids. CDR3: CSARDEEQVNSNQPQHF. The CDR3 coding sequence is TGCAGTGCTAGAGATGAGGAACAGGTTAATAGCAATCAGCCCCAGCATTTT.

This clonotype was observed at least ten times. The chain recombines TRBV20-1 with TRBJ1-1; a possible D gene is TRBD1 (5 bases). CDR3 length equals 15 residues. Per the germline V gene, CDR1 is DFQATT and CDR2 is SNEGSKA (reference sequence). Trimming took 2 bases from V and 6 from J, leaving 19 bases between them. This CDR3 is CSARSLGGGKAEAFF. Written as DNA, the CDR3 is TGCAGTGCTAGATCCCTAGGTGGGGGAAAGGCTGAAGCTTTCTTT.